These T cell receptor beta chains were read from a single sample in a study of radiation and T cells in renal cell carcinoma. TCRdb's copy holds only in-frame clones and misses some; the assay was immunoSEQ multiplex PCR. The table includes some 100,000 clones, under 90% detected once. Sequenced here: blood, sampled from a patient whose treatment included radiotherapy and nephrectomy. These receptors were collected from a man aged 55 to 70 with renal cell carcinoma. Each CDR3 is given with its conserved first and last residue. A D gene is named only where the DNA matches it firmly. Part of the rows lack a size; the others show once, few, many or a class for expanded clones.

>TRBV29-1|many|-|TRBJ2-6
CSVTDSGANVLTF
TGCAGCGTGACGGATTCTGGGGCCAACGTCCTGACTTTC
>TRBV10-1|few|-|TRBJ2-2
CASSGPGVTGELFF
TGCGCCAGCAGTGGCCCGGGGGTCACCGGGGAGCTGTTTTTT
>TRBV6-1|-|-|TRBJ2-3
CASSARLDTQYF
TGTGCCAGCAGTGCAAGACTAGATACGCAGTATTTT
>TRBV21-1|-|-|TRBJ2-7
CASSNGDRAGRRRQYF
TGTGCCAGCAGCAATGGAGACCGTGCGGGACGGAGGAGACAGTACTTC
>TRBV5-4|-|TRBD1|TRBJ1-1
CASSSPTGGAGLNTEAFF
TGTGCCAGCAGCTCACCAACAGGGGGCGCGGGACTGAACACTGAAGCTTTCTTT
>TRBV10-3|-|-|TRBJ2-6
CAISEEGFSRSGANVLTF
TGTGCCATCAGTGAGGAGGGTTTTTCGCGCTCTGGGGCCAACGTCCTGACTTTC
>TRBV9|-|-|TRBJ2-2
CASSVGGHGTGELFF
TGTGCCAGCAGCGTAGGCGGGCATGGAACCGGGGAGCTGTTTTTT
>TRBV6-6|few|TRBD1|TRBJ2-2
CASIQGEPMNTGELFF
TGTGCCAGCATCCAGGGGGAGCCCATGAACACCGGGGAGCTGTTTTTT
>TRBV28|-|-|TRBJ1-1
CASGLGTNTEAFF
TGTGCCAGCGGCCTGGGGACCAACACTGAAGCTTTCTTT
>TRBV2|-|TRBD1|TRBJ1-5
CASSRDRGNSNQPQHF
TGTGCCAGCAGCCGGGACAGGGGGAATAGCAATCAGCCCCAGCATTTT
>TRBV7-9|-|-|TRBJ1-2
CASSPITNYGYTF
TGTGCCAGCAGCCCGATCACCAACTATGGCTACACCTTC
>TRBV5-6|-|-|TRBJ1-3
CASSLVGGGTSGNTIYF
TGTGCCAGCAGCTTGGTTGGCGGGGGTACCTCTGGAAACACCATATATTTT
>TRBV7-2|few|-|TRBJ2-5
CASSLVLQETQYF
TGTGCCAGCAGCTTAGTCCTACAAGAGACCCAGTACTTC
>TRBV5-4|-|-|TRBJ2-7
CASSPGQYEQYF
TGTGCCAGCAGCCCGGGGCAGTACGAGCAGTACTTC
>TRBV19|-|-|TRBJ1-2
CASSGGRSYGYTF
TGTGCCAGTAGTGGGGGTCGGAGCTATGGCTACACCTTC
>TRBV6-4|-|-|TRBJ2-7
CASSDDHSHYEQYF
TGTGCCAGCAGTGACGATCACAGCCACTACGAGCAGTACTTC
>TRBV5-1|-|TRBD1|TRBJ2-3
CASSFSDRGTDTQYF
TGCGCCAGCAGCTTTTCCGACAGGGGCACAGATACGCAGTATTTT
>TRBV13|-|-|TRBJ2-7
CASSLGASSRQYF
TGTGCCAGCAGCTTAGGCGCTAGCAGCCGGCAGTACTTC
>TRBV5-1|-|-|TRBJ2-7
CASSLEASALYEQYF
TGCGCCAGCAGCTTGGAGGCTAGCGCACTTTACGAGCAGTACTTC
>TRBV6-1|-|-|TRBJ2-3
CASSEPGARRDTQYF
TGTGCCAGCAGTGAACCCGGGGCCAGGAGAGATACGCAGTATTTT
>TRBV15|-|-|TRBJ1-1
CATRTGTNTEAFF
TGTGCCACCAGGACAGGAACGAACACTGAAGCTTTCTTT
>TRBV27|-|TRBD2|TRBJ2-7
CASSLGLAPSYEQYF
TGTGCCAGCAGTTTGGGACTAGCCCCCTCCTACGAGCAGTACTTC
>TRBV7-9|-|-|TRBJ1-2
CASSVGGYGYTF
TGTGCCAGCAGCGTAGGGGGCTATGGCTACACCTTC
>TRBV7-2|-|TRBD2|TRBJ2-2
CASSLKRETGELFF
TGTGCCAGCAGCTTGAAGCGGGAGACCGGGGAGCTGTTTTTT
>TRBV9|few|TRBD2|TRBJ2-7
CASSVFPAGGSEQYF
TGTGCCAGCAGCGTCTTCCCAGCGGGAGGGAGCGAGCAGTACTTC
>TRBV15|once|-|TRBJ2-3
CATSRDVGSYTVADTQYF
TGTGCCACCAGCAGAGACGTCGGTAGCTACACTGTCGCAGATACGCAGTATTTT
>TRBV5-6|-|TRBD2|TRBJ2-7
CASSFLAGDDEQYF
TGTGCCAGCAGCTTTTTAGCGGGAGATGACGAGCAGTACTTC
>TRBV6-5|-|-|TRBJ2-1
CASNTRADNEQFF
TGTGCCAGCAACACAAGGGCGGACAATGAGCAGTTCTTC
>TRBV7-2|-|-|TRBJ2-2
CASSLVRMGPPNTGELFF
TGTGCCAGCAGCTTAGTGAGAATGGGACCACCGAACACCGGGGAGCTGTTTTTT
>TRBV7-2|once|-|TRBJ2-5
CASTYNRAETQYF
TGTGCCAGCACCTATAACAGGGCAGAGACCCAGTACTTC
>TRBV7-2|-|TRBD1|TRBJ1-5
CASSADRVDQPQHF
TGTGCCAGCAGCGCGGACAGGGTTGATCAGCCCCAGCATTTT